This TCR beta chain is from a study of blood T cell repertoires in COVID-19. Study details: There were acute and convalescent COVID-19 samples, and they came from the United States, Italy and Spain. Sources were T cells, B-cell-depleted T cells, or PBMCs; the material itself was cDNA or gDNA.

In the study's own analysis: For nucleated cells, counts were estimated from reference gene primer amplification. Libraries were prepared by immunoSEQ multiplex PCR; TCRdb keeps only in-frame clonotypes and omits some of them. D and trimming were read from the DNA, whereas the V and J calls and clone size are those reported in that table. The table includes approximately 300,000 clones, around four fifths detected once. The CDR3 sequence is 17 residues long. V shed 0 bases and J 3 bases; nucleotides not matched to a gene: 8. Germline V gene lookup returns CDR1 SGHKS and CDR2 YYEKEE (reference sequence).

The chain carries TRBV5-5 and TRBJ2-2, with 7 bases identical to TRBD1. This sequence originates from a woman between 50 and 59 years old with acute or convalescent COVID-19. The sequenced material came from peripheral blood. CDR3 protein: CASSLGVRDRYTGELFF. The DNA for the CDR3 is TGTGCCAGCAGCTTGGGGGTCCGGGACAGATACACCGGGGAGCTGTTTTTT.